These 32 T cell receptor beta chains were sequenced from one sample in a study of Graves' ophthalmopathy and Graves' hyperthyroidism. Using RNA transcripts, the TCR beta CDR3 regions were amplified. RT-PCR with HTBI primers came first, then second-round multiplex PCR. Using its own MiXCR run on the multiplex PCR reads, TCRdb lists one record per CDR3 protein. Among under 250,000 distinct CDR3 sequences listed, 20% to 25% were seen once. Sequencing used peripheral blood. These receptors originate from a woman between 50 and 59 years old with Graves' ophthalmopathy.

The rearrangement links TRBV12-3 or TRBV12-4 to TRBJ2-5, with a possible D match to TRBD1 (6 bases). This CDR3 contains 13 residues. V was pared by 3 bases and J by 5 bases, with 10 bases between. The CDR3 reads CASSLGADETQYF. The DNA of the CDR3 is TGTGCCAGCAGTTTGGGGGCGGACGAGACCCAGTACTTC.

This clonotype was detected many times. The chain links TRBV29-1 to TRBJ1-1, with D hard to call. This CDR3 region has 12 residues. In germline, CDR1 is SQVTM, CDR2 ANQGSEA. V lost 2 bases, J lost 4 bases, and 8 bases lay in between. The CDR3 loop is CSVESGLTEAFF. The CDR3 DNA follows: TGCAGCGTTGAATCCGGGCTCACTGAAGCTTTCTTT.

This clonotype was counted at least ten times. The V and J genes are TRBV28 and TRBJ2-2, with unresolved D. The V gene's germline CDR1 is MDHEN and CDR2 SYDVKM. This CDR3 contains 15 residues. V shed 11 bases and J shed 1 base, with 17 bases lying between them. The CDR3 region has the DNA TGTGCCGGCATTCTCAGCCTAGGGAACACCGGGGAGCTGTTTTTT. It codes for CAGILSLGNTGELFF.

This clonotype was picked up one time. The rearrangement uses TRBV19 and TRBJ2-2; TRBD2 agrees at 13 bases. Trimming at V came to 5 bases and at J to 8 bases, leaving 5 bases not matched to a gene. The germline CDR1 and CDR2 sequences are LNHDA and SQIVND (reference sequence). CDR3 length equals 15 residues. In DNA form, the CDR3 reads TGTGCCAGTAGTGGTGGACTAGCGGGAGTAGGGGAGCTGTTTTTT. Residues: CASSGGLAGVGELFF.

This clonotype came up many times. The V call is TRBV12-3 or TRBV12-4, the J call TRBJ1-1, with TRBD1 as a possible D gene (5 bases). The CDR3 length is 13 residues. V lost 6 bases and J 11 bases, leaving 19 bases between the germline ends. This CDR3 is CASRTRGNRRAFF. The CDR3, as DNA: TGTGCCAGCAGGACAAGGGGCAACCGGAGGGCTTTCTTT.

At least ten counts were recorded for this clonotype. In nucleotides, the CDR3 is TGCAGCGTTGAGGCAGGGGGCTACGAGCAGTACTTC. Translated: CSVEAGGYEQYF. The rearrangement links TRBV29-1 to TRBJ2-7; 7 bases align to TRBD1. CDR1 SQVTM and CDR2 ANQGSEA come from the germline V gene. The junction had 2 bases not matched to a gene; V was cut back by 3 bases and J by 3 bases. This CDR3 comprises 12 residues.

A remark on this clonotype: With a much larger clone just one base away, this may be a read error. The rearrangement links TRBV7-9 to TRBJ2-2; no reliable D call. CDR1 and CDR2 from the germline V gene are SEHNR and FQNEAQ (reference sequence). The CDR3 runs 13 residues. The CDR3 loop reads CASGLPHAGELFF. DNA for the CDR3: TGTGCCAGCGGCTTGCCTCACGCCGGGGAGCTGTTTTTT.

This clonotype was detected many times. V usage is TRBV6-5 and J usage is TRBJ1-2; 7 positions agree with TRBD1. This CDR3 comprises 15 residues. With 2 bases clipped from V and 5 bases from J, the junction kept 8 bases outside the gene matches. The germline gives CDR1 MNHEY, CDR2 SVGAGI. CDR3 sequence (DNA): TGTGCCAGCAGTTACCGAGGGACAGAGATTTATGGCTACACCTTC. The encoded protein is CASSYRGTEIYGYTF.

This clonotype was seen a few times. The chain employs TRBV6-2 or TRBV6-3 and TRBJ2-3; 12 bases agree with TRBD2. The V and J ends lost 2 bases and 3 bases, in that order; junction bases with no gene match: 6. Germline V CDR1 and CDR2: MNHEY, SVGEGT. There are 17 residues in the CDR3. CDR3 residues: CASSYGPSGRATDTQYF. CDR3 sequence (DNA): TGTGCCAGCAGTTACGGCCCTAGCGGGAGGGCGACAGATACGCAGTATTTT.

This clonotype was counted at least ten times. The chain is built from TRBV6-1 and TRBJ1-5, with D unresolved. The CDR3 consists of 15 residues. Germline loops: CDR1 MNHNS, CDR2 SASEGT. V was cut by 2 bases and J by 1 base, with 9 bases left in between. CDR3 region: CASSEQAWSNQPQHF. The CDR3 DNA reads as TGTGCCAGCAGTGAACAGGCCTGGAGCAATCAGCCCCAGCATTTT.

This clonotype was detected many times. The rearrangement joins TRBV19 to TRBJ1-2; D may be TRBD1 (6 bases). V lost 5 bases to trimming and J lost 1 base, with 17 bases between them. CDR1 and CDR2 from the germline V gene are LNHDA and SQIVND (reference sequence). This CDR3 contains 16 residues. As DNA, the CDR3 is TGTGCCAGTAGTCCGGACAGTACAACCATTAACTATGGCTACACCTTC. Protein: CASSPDSTTINYGYTF.

This clonotype appeared many times. This chain uses TRBV12-3 or TRBV12-4 with TRBJ1-2; D remains ambiguous. The V end was cut by 3 bases, the J end by 1 base, with 6 bases between. The CDR3 is made up of 13 amino acids. The CDR3 bases are TGTGCCAGCAGTTTTTCCAGTAACTATGGCTACACCTTC. It translates to CASSFSSNYGYTF.

The rearrangement uses TRBV6-2 or TRBV6-3 and TRBJ1-5; D uncertain. The CDR3 runs 13 residues. Germline CDR1 reads MNHEY; CDR2 reads SVGEGT. Trimming removed 2 bases at V and 5 bases at J, with 7 bases between. DNA for the CDR3: TGTGCCAGCAGTTACCAACACCATCAGCCCCAGCATTTT. Protein product: CASSYQHHQPQHF.

This clonotype was seen repeatedly, ten times or more. In DNA form, the CDR3 reads TGTGCCAGTAGTCGAGGGAGGGGGAACAATCAGCCCCAGCATTTT. Protein sequence: CASSRGRGNNQPQHF. The V gene is TRBV19, the J gene TRBJ1-5, with D possibly matching TRBD1 (6 bases). This CDR3 is built from 15 residues. Trimming took off 5 bases at V and 3 bases at J, with 14 bases between the two ends. Germline CDR1 reads LNHDA; CDR2 reads SQIVND (reference sequence).

This clonotype showed up many times. The chain couples TRBV30 to TRBJ1-5, with TRBD1 matching over 7 bases. Germline assignment: CDR1 GTSNPN and CDR2 SVGIG (reference sequence). The CDR3 runs to 13 residues. Trimming removed 3 bases from V and 4 bases from J; junction bases left unmatched: 3. The CDR3, as DNA: TGTGCCTGGAGCCGGGACAGAAATCAGCCCCAGCATTTT. Translation: CAWSRDRNQPQHF.

The V call is TRBV19, the J call TRBJ1-6, with 10 bases that match TRBD1. The CDR3 sequence is 14 residues long. Germline-derived CDR1 and CDR2 are LNHDA and SQIVND (reference sequence). Germline trimming cut 6 bases from V and 7 bases from J; bases unmatched to any gene: 3. Here the CDR3 DNA reads TGTGCCAGTAGAATGACAGGGGGCAATTCACCCCTCCACTTT. This encodes CASRMTGGNSPLHF.

The chain joins TRBV12-3 or TRBV12-4 to TRBJ1-2; D remains ambiguous. V was clipped by 5 bases and J by 8 bases, with 18 bases between them. The CDR3 is 14 residues long. Here the CDR3 reads CASSETPGKRGYTF. The CDR3 DNA reads TGTGCCAGCAGTGAGACCCCCGGGAAGCGAGGCTACACCTTC.

This clonotype was counted at least ten times. This chain links TRBV7-8 with TRBJ2-7; D might be TRBD1 (5 bases). Trimming stripped 1 base from V and 2 bases from J, with 9 bases between. The CDR3 sequence is 14 residues long. CDR1 is SGHVS, CDR2 FQNEAQ, per germline. This CDR3 reads CASSLEQGPYEQYF. The CDR3 coding sequence is TGTGCCAGCAGCTTAGAGCAGGGTCCCTACGAGCAGTACTTC.

This clonotype has a count of ten or more. The V call is TRBV7-9, the J call TRBJ1-1; D unclear. CDR3 length: 12 residues. The V gene's germline CDR1 is SEHNR and CDR2 FQNEAQ (reference sequence). V lost 5 bases and J lost 3, with 7 bases in between. The CDR3 region has the DNA TGTGCCAGCAGCCAAACATACACTGAAGCTTTCTTT. This sequence encodes CASSQTYTEAFF.

This chain links TRBV2 with TRBJ1-2; D is uncertain. The CDR3 runs 10 residues. Germline loops: CDR1 SNHLY, CDR2 FYNNEI. V was clipped by 9 bases and J by 8 bases, with 10 bases between them. The CDR3 bases are TGTGCCAGTCAAGGTGGAGGCTACACCTTC. As protein: CASQGGGYTF.

At least ten counts were recorded for this clonotype. V is TRBV20-1 and J is TRBJ2-2, with D possibly matching TRBD1 (6 bases). V was cut by 2 bases and J by 4 bases, with 14 bases left in between. This CDR3 is 15 amino acids long. Per germline, CDR1 DFQATT and CDR2 SNEGSKA (reference sequence). The CDR3 region is CSARIGQGPTGELFF. DNA of the CDR3: TGCAGTGCTAGAATCGGGCAGGGGCCCACCGGGGAGCTGTTTTTT.

This clonotype was recorded many times. The CDR3 is CASSESSNPGANVLTF. The CDR3 DNA reads as TGTGCCAGCAGTGAATCTAGCAACCCTGGGGCCAACGTCCTGACTTTC. The chain is built from TRBV6-1 and TRBJ2-6; possibly TRBD2 for D (5 bases). The CDR3 extends over 16 amino acids. The V and J ends lost 2 bases and 2 bases respectively, with 10 bases between them. Germline CDR1 MNHNS, CDR2 SASEGT.

In this sample, this clonotype turned up many times. V and J are TRBV7-2 and TRBJ2-4, with D perhaps TRBD1 or TRBD2 (5 bases each). Trimming took 5 bases from V and 2 from J, leaving 7 bases between them. This CDR3 comprises 13 residues. Per the germline V gene, CDR1 is SGHTA and CDR2 is FQGNSA. CDR3 DNA sequence: TGTGCCAGCAGCCAGGGACCCAAAAACATTCAGTACTTC. It yields the protein CASSQGPKNIQYF.

The table lists this clonotype with many counts. The rearrangement joins TRBV7-3 to TRBJ2-6; TRBD2 is a possible D gene (6 bases). Germline V gene sequence: CDR1 SGHTA, CDR2 FQGTGA. The CDR3 loop spans 18 amino acids. The V and J ends lost 4 bases and 1 base respectively, with 17 bases between them. The CDR3 DNA sequence: TGTGCCAGCAGCTATGGCCGGGGGACCGTATCTGGGGCCAACGTCCTGACTTTC. Translated: CASSYGRGTVSGANVLTF.

This rearrangement joins TRBV6-5 to TRBJ1-1, with a tentative D call TRBD1 (5 bases). Trimming took 4 bases from V and 3 from J, leaving 12 bases between them. CDR1 and CDR2 from the germline V gene are MNHEY and SVGAGI. The CDR3 is made up of 14 amino acids. CDR3 bases: TGTGCCAGCAGTTCGCCCTGGGGGGACACTGAAGCTTTCTTT. This encodes CASSSPWGDTEAFF.

The genes are TRBV24-1 and TRBJ1-5; D possibly corresponds to TRBD1 (5 bases). Germline V gene data show CDR1 as KGHDR and CDR2 as SFDVKD. The CDR3 covers 14 residues. Trimming removed 4 bases at V and 2 bases at J, with 8 bases between. The CDR3 nucleotides read TGTGCCACCAGTGACTGGGACGGCAATCAGCCCCAGCATTTT. Protein: CATSDWDGNQPQHF.

This clonotype was recorded many times. CDR3 residues: CASSPQGNYGYTF. In DNA, the CDR3 is TGTGCCAGCAGCCCACAGGGGAACTATGGCTACACCTTC. The rearrangement uses TRBV12-3 or TRBV12-4 and TRBJ1-2, with TRBD1 matching 7 bases. CDR3 size: 13 residues. V lost 6 bases and J lost 2; bases outside the gene matches: 3.

This clonotype occurred many times. The V and J genes are TRBV4-2 and TRBJ2-7; 8 nucleotides line up with TRBD1. From germline, CDR1 is LGHNA and CDR2 YNFKEQ. J gave up 7 bases and V 4 bases, and 18 bases lay outside the gene matches. The CDR3 sequence is 17 residues long. CDR3 sequence (DNA): TGTGCCAGCAGCCTAACTCAAACCGGGACAGGCCAAGGGGAGCAGTACTTC. Residues: CASSLTQTGTGQGEQYF.

The rearrangement links TRBV5-1 to TRBJ1-1; no clear D. The CDR3 runs 14 residues. Trimming pared 4 bases from V and 0 bases from J, leaving 10 bases between. The germline V gene encodes CDR1 SGHRS and CDR2 YFSETQ. Here the CDR3 DNA reads TGCGCCAGCAGCACTGGTGACGTGAACACTGAAGCTTTCTTT. Protein: CASSTGDVNTEAFF.

This clonotype appeared many times. This chain uses TRBV20-1 with TRBJ2-4; D may correspond to TRBD1 or TRBD2 (6 bases each). The CDR3 is 14 amino acids. CDR1 DFQATT and CDR2 SNEGSKA come from the germline V gene (reference sequence). CDR3 nucleotides: TGCAGCGCAGAGGGGGGAGCGGCCAAAAACATTCAGTACTTC. Translating it yields CSAEGGAAKNIQYF.

The rearrangement uses TRBV12-3 or TRBV12-4 and TRBJ2-7; 7 nucleotides agree with TRBD1. The V gene end was trimmed by 6 bases and the J gene end by 6 bases; junction bases not matched to a gene: 5. CDR3 size: 12 residues. CDR3 amino acids: CASSSQGREQYF. CDR3 DNA sequence: TGTGCCAGCAGCTCACAGGGGCGCGAGCAGTACTTC.

This clonotype was picked up many times. The chain joins TRBV6-5 to TRBJ2-7; D perhaps matches TRBD1 (6 bases). Trimming stripped 1 base from V and 2 bases from J, with 9 bases between. The CDR3 contains 14 residues. Germline V gives CDR1 MNHEY, CDR2 SVGAGI. The CDR3 region is CASSYLQGPYEQYF. The CDR3, as DNA: TGTGCCAGCAGTTACTTACAGGGCCCCTACGAGCAGTACTTC.